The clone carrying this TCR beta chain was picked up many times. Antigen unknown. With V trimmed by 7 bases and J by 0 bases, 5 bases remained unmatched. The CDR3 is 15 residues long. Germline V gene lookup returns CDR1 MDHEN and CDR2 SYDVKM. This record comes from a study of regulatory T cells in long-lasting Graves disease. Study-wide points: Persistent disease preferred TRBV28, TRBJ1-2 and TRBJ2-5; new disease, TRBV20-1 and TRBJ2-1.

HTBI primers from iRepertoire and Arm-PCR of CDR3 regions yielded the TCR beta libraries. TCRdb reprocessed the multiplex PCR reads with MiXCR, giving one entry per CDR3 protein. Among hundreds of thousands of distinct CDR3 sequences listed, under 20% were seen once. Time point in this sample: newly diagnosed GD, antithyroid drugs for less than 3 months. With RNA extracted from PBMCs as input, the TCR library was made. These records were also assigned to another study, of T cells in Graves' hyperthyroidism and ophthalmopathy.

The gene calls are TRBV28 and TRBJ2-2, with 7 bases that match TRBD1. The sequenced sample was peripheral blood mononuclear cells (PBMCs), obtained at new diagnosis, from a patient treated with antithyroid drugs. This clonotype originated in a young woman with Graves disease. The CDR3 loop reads CASTAGTANTGELFF. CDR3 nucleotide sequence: TGTGCCAGCACCGCCGGGACAGCGAACACCGGGGAGCTGTTTTTT.